Listed below are T cell receptor beta chains from one sample, sequenced in a study of CD8 T cells in ankylosing spondylitis. Using its own MiXCR run on the 5' RACE reads, TCRdb lists one record per CDR3 protein. The sample holds about 800,000 distinct CDR3 sequences; approximately 12% are singletons and the top ten take 0.51%. Material: blood, either unsorted or a sorted T cell fraction (not recorded which). These receptors were collected from a male donor with ankylosing spondylitis. CDR3s include the opening cysteine and the closing phenylalanine or tryptophan.

v_call: TRBV7-9
j_call: TRBJ2-7
cdr3_aa: CASSPQGTGGDEQYF

v_call: TRBV27
j_call: TRBJ1-6
cdr3_aa: CASSLSPGAGAPLHF

v_call: TRBV20-1
j_call: TRBJ2-5
cdr3_aa: CSARKRLAGVFVETQYF

v_call: TRBV7-2
j_call: TRBJ2-3
cdr3_aa: CASSLVVRTDTQYF

v_call: TRBV7-2
j_call: TRBJ1-2
cdr3_aa: CASSSYRAYGYTF

v_call: TRBV7-2
j_call: TRBJ1-2
cdr3_aa: CASSFDREGYTF

v_call: TRBV20-1
j_call: TRBJ2-3
cdr3_aa: CSASRGGPNSDTQYF

v_call: TRBV7-2
j_call: TRBJ2-3
cdr3_aa: CASSLSAGTDTQYF

v_call: TRBV28
j_call: TRBJ2-2
cdr3_aa: CASRGQFKNTGELFF

v_call: TRBV20-1
j_call: TRBJ2-7
cdr3_aa: CSARTALVGEQYF

v_call: TRBV20-1
j_call: TRBJ2-5
cdr3_aa: CSASERRGQETQYF

v_call: TRBV5-1
j_call: TRBJ2-3
cdr3_aa: CASRTGPRTDTQYF

v_call: TRBV12-3/TRBV12-4
j_call: TRBJ1-1
cdr3_aa: CASSVNGGGRAFF

v_call: TRBV7-6
j_call: TRBJ2-5
cdr3_aa: CASRSAGGFLETQYF

v_call: TRBV5-1
j_call: TRBJ2-7
cdr3_aa: CASSLGTDLYEQYF

v_call: TRBV29-1
j_call: TRBJ2-3
cdr3_aa: CSVGDGPTVTDTQYF

v_call: TRBV6-2/TRBV6-3
j_call: TRBJ2-7
cdr3_aa: CASRPGTPSYEQYF

v_call: TRBV20-1
j_call: TRBJ2-7
cdr3_aa: CSARDLGQDLFGQYF

v_call: TRBV7-2
j_call: TRBJ1-1
cdr3_aa: CASCFEAGTEAFF

v_call: TRBV27
j_call: TRBJ1-6
cdr3_aa: CASSFRQGTANSPLHF

v_call: TRBV20-1
j_call: TRBJ1-1
cdr3_aa: CCARDVGRGSTEAFF

v_call: TRBV19
j_call: TRBJ2-2
cdr3_aa: CASRGVRETGELFF

v_call: TRBV18
j_call: TRBJ1-1
cdr3_aa: CASSPTTAFDTEAFF

v_call: TRBV5-5
j_call: TRBJ2-4
cdr3_aa: CASSLVEGPLIQYF

v_call: TRBV7-2
j_call: TRBJ2-1
cdr3_aa: CASSFAGTSGSDEQFF

v_call: TRBV29-1
j_call: TRBJ1-1
cdr3_aa: CSVGKVVEDEAFF

v_call: TRBV29-1
j_call: TRBJ1-3
cdr3_aa: CSVVQGGNTIYF

v_call: TRBV5-5
j_call: TRBJ2-7
cdr3_aa: CASSRDGLAGDEQYF

v_call: TRBV6-1
j_call: TRBJ2-7
cdr3_aa: CASTRQRGAYEQYF

v_call: TRBV30
j_call: TRBJ1-6
cdr3_aa: CAWSSYREIWNSPLHF

v_call: TRBV28
j_call: TRBJ2-3
cdr3_aa: CASSVGGGILDTQYF